This is a list of T cell receptor beta chains from one sample in a study of blood T cells in healthy people across ages. TCRdb reanalysed the 5' RACE reads using MiXCR and keeps one entry per CDR3 protein. The sample has about 1,500,000 distinct CDR3 sequences; 42% are singletons. Sequencing was performed on blood. These TCRs come from a young woman in good health. CDR3s include the opening cysteine and the closing phenylalanine or tryptophan. Each record gives: CDR3 length, clone size, D gene, J gene, V gene, CDR3 protein, CDR3 DNA. The D gene is left open where the match is weak. The listing skips clone size in some rows; elsewhere it reads once, few, many or a size class.

length: 15
size: .
D: .
J: TRBJ2-1
V: TRBV27
CDR3: CASRYRDVFYNEQFF
DNA: TGTGCCAGCAGATACCGGGACGTATTCTACAATGAGCAGTTCTTC

length: 18
size: .
D: TRBD1
J: TRBJ1-1
V: TRBV4-2
CDR3: CASSQDSRTGRLNTEAFF
DNA: TGTGCCAGCAGCCAAGATAGTCGGACAGGGAGGTTGAACACTGAAGCTTTCTTT

length: 18
size: few
D: .
J: TRBJ1-1
V: TRBV19
CDR3: CASSIDGPTGTANTEAFF
DNA: TGTGCCAGTAGTATAGATGGGCCTACCGGGACTGCGAACACTGAAGCTTTCTTT

length: 15
size: few
D: .
J: TRBJ1-3
V: TRBV12-3/TRBV12-4
CDR3: CASSFARGSGNTIYF
DNA: TGTGCCAGCAGTTTTGCACGGGGGTCCGGAAACACCATATATTTT

length: 16
size: few
D: TRBD1
J: TRBJ1-2
V: TRBV28
CDR3: CASSSPGTGGDYGYTF
DNA: TGTGCCAGCAGTTCCCCCGGGACAGGGGGCGACTATGGCTACACCTTC

length: 13
size: few
D: .
J: TRBJ2-5
V: TRBV10-3
CDR3: CAIRGGPEETQYF
DNA: TGTGCCATCAGGGGGGGGCCAGAAGAGACCCAGTACTTC

length: 16
size: .
D: TRBD2
J: TRBJ2-1
V: TRBV9
CDR3: CASSASGGAEGNEQFF
DNA: TGTGCCAGCAGCGCCTCCGGGGGGGCTGAGGGTAATGAGCAGTTCTTC

length: 13
size: few
D: TRBD1
J: TRBJ2-3
V: TRBV7-9
CDR3: CASDGQGADTQYF
DNA: TGTGCCAGCGACGGACAGGGGGCAGATACGCAGTATTTT

length: 20
size: once
D: .
J: TRBJ2-7
V: TRBV3-1
CDR3: CASSQSLSGSGPFSYNEQYF
DNA: TGTGCCAGCAGCCAGTCGTTATCGGGAAGCGGGCCTTTCTCCTACAATGAGCAGTACTTC

length: 12
size: few
D: TRBD1
J: TRBJ1-2
V: TRBV28
CDR3: CASSGQENGYTF
DNA: TGTGCCAGCAGCGGACAGGAGAATGGCTACACCTTC

length: 12
size: many
D: .
J: TRBJ2-7
V: TRBV29-1
CDR3: CSGAGLEGEQYF
DNA: TGCAGCGGCGCGGGACTTGAGGGGGAGCAGTACTTC

length: 12
size: .
D: .
J: TRBJ2-3
V: TRBV30
CDR3: CAWNQLAGTQYF
DNA: TGTGCCTGGAATCAATTGGCGGGTACGCAGTATTTT

length: 15
size: few
D: .
J: TRBJ2-3
V: TRBV3-1
CDR3: CASSQGLGSTDTQYF
DNA: TGTGCCAGCAGCCAAGGGCTGGGGAGCACAGATACGCAGTATTTT

length: 17
size: few
D: .
J: TRBJ1-4
V: TRBV5-1
CDR3: CASSLGQDRSLGEKLFF
DNA: TGCGCCAGCAGCTTGGGACAGGATAGGAGTCTTGGGGAAAAACTGTTTTTT

length: 14
size: .
D: .
J: TRBJ1-1
V: TRBV20-1
CDR3: CSARSYGEPTEAFF
DNA: TGCAGTGCTAGAAGTTATGGGGAACCCACTGAAGCTTTCTTT

length: 15
size: few
D: .
J: TRBJ2-3
V: TRBV27
CDR3: CASTPTSTLTDTQYF
DNA: TGTGCCAGCACTCCAACCTCGACGTTAACAGATACGCAGTATTTT

length: 15
size: few
D: .
J: TRBJ2-1
V: TRBV2
CDR3: CASSDPAAPDNEQFF
DNA: TGTGCCAGCAGTGATCCAGCGGCCCCAGACAATGAGCAGTTCTTC

length: 19
size: .
D: .
J: TRBJ2-5
V: TRBV20-1
CDR3: CCASLWEASGLGASYEQYF
DNA: TGCTGTGCTAGCCTCTGGGAGGCTTCTGGCCTCGGAGCATCCTATGAGCAGTACTTC

length: 17
size: once
D: .
J: TRBJ1-5
V: TRBV7-9
CDR3: CASSLAGTANSNQPQHF
DNA: TGTGCCAGCAGCTTAGCCGGGACCGCGAATAGCAATCAGCCCCAGCATTTT

length: 18
size: .
D: TRBD2
J: TRBJ2-1
V: TRBV6-2/TRBV6-3
CDR3: CASSYSKSLAGAGNEQFF
DNA: TGTGCCAGCAGTTACTCGAAGTCGCTAGCGGGGGCAGGCAATGAGCAGTTCTTC

length: 15
size: .
D: TRBD1
J: TRBJ2-3
V: TRBV6-5
CDR3: CASSYWDSQGDTQYF
DNA: TGTGCCAGCAGTTATTGGGACAGCCAGGGAGATACGCAGTATTTT

length: 14
size: .
D: .
J: TRBJ2-3
V: TRBV5-1
CDR3: CASSLGLPQDTQYF
DNA: TGCGCCAGCAGCTTGGGACTACCGCAGGATACGCAGTATTTT

length: 16
size: .
D: TRBD2
J: TRBJ2-7
V: TRBV7-6
CDR3: CASSPRSGTLPHEQYF
DNA: TGTGCCAGCAGCCCAAGAAGCGGGACCCTACCCCACGAGCAGTACTTC

length: 13
size: few
D: .
J: TRBJ2-7
V: TRBV29-1
CDR3: CSVEGTAGYEQYF
DNA: TGCAGCGTTGAAGGGACAGCCGGATACGAGCAGTACTTC

length: 17
size: .
D: .
J: TRBJ1-2
V: TRBV20-1
CDR3: CSARATGFPSFNYGYTF
DNA: TGCAGTGCTAGAGCAACAGGGTTTCCATCGTTTAACTATGGCTACACCTTC

length: 19
size: few
D: .
J: TRBJ1-5
V: TRBV20-1
CDR3: CPSGSDERSKSGNNQPQHF
DNA: TGCCCCTCGGGTTCCGACGAGCGATCCAAGTCAGGAAACAATCAGCCCCAGCATTTT

length: 15
size: many
D: TRBD1
J: TRBJ2-7
V: TRBV5-6
CDR3: CASSFPGQTAYEQYF
DNA: TGTGCCAGCAGCTTCCCGGGACAGACGGCCTACGAGCAGTACTTC

length: 15
size: .
D: .
J: TRBJ2-3
V: TRBV20-1
CDR3: CSAPNFTTRTDTQYF
DNA: TGCAGTGCGCCAAACTTCACCACCCGCACAGATACGCAGTATTTT

length: 16
size: .
D: .
J: TRBJ2-3
V: TRBV28
CDR3: CASSFAGMVSTDTQYF
DNA: TGTGCCAGCAGTTTCGCAGGGATGGTTAGCACAGATACGCAGTATTTT

length: 16
size: once
D: TRBD2
J: TRBJ2-5
V: TRBV7-2
CDR3: CASSLDGLAGVNEQYF
DNA: TGTGCCAGCAGCTTAGATGGACTAGCGGGAGTCAATGAGCAGTACTTC

length: 14
size: .
D: .
J: TRBJ2-7
V: TRBV18
CDR3: CASSDTGPLYEQYF
DNA: TGTGCCAGCTCGGATACGGGACCTTTATACGAGCAGTACTTC

length: 15
size: .
D: TRBD2
J: TRBJ2-4
V: TRBV12-3/TRBV12-4
CDR3: CASSGHSGSKNIQYF
DNA: TGTGCCAGCAGCGGTCATAGCGGGAGTAAAAACATTCAGTACTTC

length: 15
size: few
D: .
J: TRBJ2-3
V: TRBV3-1
CDR3: CASSPHGTPTDTQYF
DNA: TGTGCCAGCAGCCCTCATGGGACCCCCACAGATACGCAGTATTTT

length: 13
size: .
D: TRBD1
J: TRBJ1-1
V: TRBV3-1
CDR3: CASSIGAKQGAFF
DNA: TGTGCCAGCAGTATTGGGGCGAAACAGGGGGCTTTCTTT

length: 14
size: .
D: .
J: TRBJ2-5
V: TRBV5-1
CDR3: CASSRTHFEVEQYF
DNA: TGCGCCAGCAGTAGGACCCACTTTGAGGTTGAGCAGTACTTC

length: 15
size: .
D: .
J: TRBJ1-2
V: TRBV4-1
CDR3: CASSQDPSTNYGYTF
DNA: TGCGCCAGCAGCCAAGATCCCAGTACTAACTATGGCTACACCTTC

length: 16
size: few
D: .
J: TRBJ1-1
V: TRBV6-1
CDR3: CASSVGPNLMNTEAFF
DNA: TGTGCCAGCAGTGTGGGACCGAACCTTATGAACACTGAAGCTTTCTTT

length: 15
size: .
D: .
J: TRBJ2-1
V: TRBV7-2
CDR3: CASSREGLGHNEQFF
DNA: TGTGCCAGCAGCCGAGAGGGTCTAGGACACAATGAGCAGTTCTTC

length: 14
size: once
D: .
J: TRBJ1-6
V: TRBV10-3
CDR3: CAIRMDSPNSPLHF
DNA: TGTGCCATCAGGATGGACAGCCCTAATTCACCCCTCCACTTT

length: 12
size: .
D: .
J: TRBJ2-1
V: TRBV6-4
CDR3: CASSDSLGEQFF
DNA: TGTGCCAGCAGTGACTCGCTAGGTGAGCAGTTCTTC

length: 17
size: .
D: TRBD2
J: TRBJ2-7
V: TRBV5-1
CDR3: CASSRPYGAGASDEQYF
DNA: TGCGCCAGCAGTCGGCCATACGGGGCGGGAGCTAGCGACGAGCAGTACTTC

length: 13
size: .
D: .
J: TRBJ2-3
V: TRBV11-2
CDR3: CASSRAGAATQYF
DNA: TGTGCCAGCAGCCGTGCGGGGGCAGCGACGCAGTATTTT

length: 15
size: .
D: TRBD1
J: TRBJ2-7
V: TRBV5-1
CDR3: CASHSTGGVGYEQYF
DNA: TGCGCCAGCCACTCCACAGGGGGCGTAGGGTACGAGCAGTACTTC

length: 14
size: .
D: .
J: TRBJ2-1
V: TRBV5-1
CDR3: CASSLEGSDGEQFF
DNA: TGCGCCAGCAGCTTGGAGGGTAGTGATGGTGAGCAGTTCTTC

length: 13
size: .
D: .
J: TRBJ2-2
V: TRBV7-2
CDR3: CASSFPRAGELFF
DNA: TGTGCCAGCAGCTTTCCGAGGGCCGGGGAGCTGTTTTTT

length: 14
size: once
D: TRBD2
J: TRBJ2-4
V: TRBV7-9
CDR3: CASSSGGVPYERYF
DNA: TGTGCCAGCAGCTCGGGAGGGGTTCCCTACGAGCGGTACTTC

length: 15
size: .
D: TRBD2
J: TRBJ2-3
V: TRBV7-3
CDR3: CASSLIGGDTDTQYF
DNA: TGTGCCAGCAGCTTAATTGGGGGGGATACAGATACGCAGTATTTT

length: 16
size: .
D: .
J: TRBJ1-1
V: TRBV4-2
CDR3: CASSQDGGTMNTEAFF
DNA: TGTGCCAGCAGCCAAGATGGAGGGACCATGAACACTGAAGCTTTCTTT

length: 16
size: few
D: TRBD2
J: TRBJ2-7
V: TRBV29-1
CDR3: CSVVPAGVFFSYEQYF
DNA: TGCAGCGTTGTCCCAGCGGGAGTGTTTTTCTCCTACGAGCAGTACTTC

length: 15
size: .
D: .
J: TRBJ2-1
V: TRBV5-1
CDR3: CASSLASGYGNEQFF
DNA: TGCGCCAGCAGCTTGGCTTCTGGCTACGGCAATGAGCAGTTCTTC

length: 14
size: few
D: .
J: TRBJ1-2
V: TRBV12-3/TRBV12-4
CDR3: CASRPPGRSYGYTF
DNA: TGTGCCAGCAGGCCACCGGGACGGTCCTATGGCTACACCTTC

length: 16
size: .
D: .
J: TRBJ2-7
V: TRBV3-1
CDR3: CASSQGPSPDLYEQYF
DNA: TGTGCCAGCAGCCAGGGCCCCTCCCCGGACCTCTACGAGCAGTACTTC

length: 14
size: few
D: .
J: TRBJ2-1
V: TRBV6-2/TRBV6-3
CDR3: CASSYGNIYNEQFF
DNA: TGTGCCAGCAGTTACGGGAACATCTACAATGAGCAGTTCTTC

length: 14
size: many
D: .
J: TRBJ1-2
V: TRBV12-3/TRBV12-4
CDR3: CASSPSGVGYGYTF
DNA: TGTGCCAGCTCACCCTCCGGGGTGGGCTATGGCTACACCTTC

length: 13
size: .
D: .
J: TRBJ2-5
V: TRBV2
CDR3: CASSEIPPWEQYF
DNA: TGTGCCAGCAGTGAAATCCCGCCTTGGGAGCAGTACTTC